This entry features one T cell receptor beta chain sequence. These data originate in a study of blood T cell repertoires in COVID-19. Study-wide background: Acute-phase and convalescent COVID-19 samples originated in the United States, Italy and Spain. T cells, B-cell-depleted T cells, or PBMCs provided the cDNA or gDNA that served as material.

TCRdb keeps only in-frame clones here, not all; method: immunoSEQ multiplex PCR. The sample comprises around 270,000 clones, approximately 86% of which are singletons, and over 5% rests with the top ten. Germline CDR1 and CDR2: MNHNY and SVGAGI (reference sequence). The CDR3 covers 15 residues. The V and J ends lost 3 bases and 0 bases respectively, with 6 bases between them. The TCR sequence derives from a woman between 55 and 75 years old with COVID-19, enrolled during active disease. Sequencing was done on a sample of peripheral blood. The chain couples TRBV6-6 to TRBJ2-6; D remains ambiguous. The chain's CDR3 is CASSYLVSGANVLTF. CDR3 in DNA: TGTGCCAGCAGTTATCTTGTCTCTGGGGCCAACGTCCTGACTTTC.